The following is a TCR beta chain sequence with its context. The antigen remains unidentified. These data are taken from a study of T cells after yellow fever vaccination. Template-switching 5'RACE yielded the TCR cDNA; a universal primer site and UMIs were added in the process. TCRdb analysed the 5' RACE reads with MiXCR anew, one entry per CDR3 protein. The sample has 400,000 to 650,000 distinct CDR3 sequences; about a fifth are singletons. Trimming cost V 1 base and J 7 bases, with 14 bases left between them. The CDR3 sequence is 15 residues long. Germline V gene lookup returns CDR1 MDHEN and CDR2 SYDVKM. Overall study results and limits: Most primary-vaccination clones recurred post-booster (around 95% CD4, around 90% CD8).

This clonotype was sampled from a man younger than 35 who received the YFV17D yellow fever vaccine. This sample comprised PBMCs, obtained approximately 22 days after the first yellow fever vaccination. The chain joins TRBV28 to TRBJ1-5; no firm D call. CDR3: CASSLFPGLWQPQHF. CDR3 nucleotides: TGTGCCAGCAGTTTATTTCCGGGTCTTTGGCAGCCCCAGCATTTT.